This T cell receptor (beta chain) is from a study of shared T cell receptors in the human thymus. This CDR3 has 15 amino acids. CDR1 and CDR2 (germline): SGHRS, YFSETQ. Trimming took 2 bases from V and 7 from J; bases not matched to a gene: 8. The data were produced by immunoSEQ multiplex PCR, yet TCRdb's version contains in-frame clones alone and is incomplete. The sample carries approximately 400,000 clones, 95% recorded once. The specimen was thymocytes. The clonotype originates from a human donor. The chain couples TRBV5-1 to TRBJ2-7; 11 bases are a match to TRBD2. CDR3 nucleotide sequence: TGCGCCAGCAGCTTTCGTCTAGCGGGAGGAGAAGAGCAGTACTTC. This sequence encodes CASSFRLAGGEEQYF.